This T cell receptor beta chain was identified in a study of siplizumab effects on memory and regulatory T cells. Study summary: Paired mixed lymphocyte reactions were set up, with siplizumab at about 0.93 ug/mL or without drug.

This CDR3 has 16 amino acids. J lost 5 bases, V lost 1 base, and 11 bases had no gene match. Germline values: CDR1 SGHTA, CDR2 FQGNSA. A roughly 6-day coculture at 37°C was performed with the mixed lymphocyte reaction cells. With regard to this clone: The antigen is undetermined.

The study, taken as a whole, reports: Proof of suppressive function in proliferating Tregs from siplizumab cultures was not established. Naive T cells apparently outstripped memory cells in diversity and seemed major alloresponse contributors. Naive or memory phenotype was unassignable for roughly 80-95% of proliferating CD4+ or CD8+ clones.

Profiling relied on immunoSEQ multiplex PCR, and the TCRdb table lists in-frame clones only, not all of them. The table has about 15,000 clones, 40% to 45% seen once. The chain has TRBV7-2 and TRBJ2-7; TRBD2 aligns across 7 bases. The sequence derives from a human donor in good health; the cells came from an allogeneic mixed lymphocyte reaction. Some clones in this sample may be carry-over from other donors' samples. The sequencing sample was made of CFSE-low (dividing) CD4+ T cells sorted from an allogeneic mixed lymphocyte reaction. The CDR3 DNA reads TGTGCCAGCAGCTTAGGAGTGGGAGGGATTAGCCACGAGCAGTACTTC. Protein product: CASSLGVGGISHEQYF.